Below are 31 T cell receptor beta chains sequenced from a single sample in a study of PD-1 blockade in classical Hodgkin lymphoma. There was relapse after autologous stem cell transplantation in every patient, and there was variation in brentuximab vedotin exposure. This table comes from immunoSEQ multiplex PCR, and its TCRdb copy is limited to in-frame clones, with some not included. The sample holds 25,000 to 30,000 clones, around 84% seen once. The sample consisted of peripheral blood mononuclear cells (PBMCs), taken before the second cycle of nivolumab. All receptors derive from a human donor with classical Hodgkin lymphoma.

The chain is built from TRBV5-1 and TRBJ2-5; D not resolved. This CDR3 has 14 residues. With 5 bases removed from V and 4 bases from J, the gap between germline ends came to 15 bases. Per the germline V gene, CDR1 is SGHRS and CDR2 is YFSETQ. The CDR3 spells CASRTGPILETQYF. The CDR3 nucleotides read TGCGCCAGCAGAACCGGGCCAATACTAGAGACCCAGTACTTC.

This chain joins TRBV6-4 and TRBJ2-3, with D possibly matching TRBD2 (6 bases). The germline CDR1 and CDR2 sequences are MRHNA and SNTAGT. This CDR3 contains 15 residues. Trimming removed 8 bases at V and 0 bases at J, with 15 bases between. CDR3 coding DNA: TGTGCCAGCTCAAAGTCCGGGACTAGCACAGATACGCAGTATTTT. Translating it yields CASSKSGTSTDTQYF.

The rearrangement links TRBV2 to TRBJ1-1; unclear D gene. Looked up from germline, CDR1 is SNHLY and CDR2 is FYNNEI. CDR3 length equals 15 residues. V lost 7 bases and J lost 0, with 15 bases in between. CDR3: CASNGRAGLNTEAFF. The CDR3 DNA is TGTGCCAGCAATGGTCGGGCCGGGTTGAACACTGAAGCTTTCTTT.

This clone qualifies as medium-sized. The chain couples TRBV6-6 to TRBJ1-2; TRBD1 might be the D (5 bases). This CDR3 is 15 amino acids long. Looked up from germline, CDR1 is MNHNY and CDR2 is SVGAGI (reference sequence). V was cut by 8 bases and J by 7 bases, with 23 bases left in between. CDR3 sequence (DNA): TGTGCCAGCGTTGCTCCCGGGACCGGATTTGTTGGCTACACCTTC. Its translation: CASVAPGTGFVGYTF.

V is TRBV2 and J is TRBJ2-6; no reliable D call. The V end was cut by 2 bases, the J end by 0 bases, with 2 bases between. There are 14 residues in the CDR3. The V gene's germline CDR1 is SNHLY and CDR2 FYNNEI. CDR3 sequence: CASSETSGANVLTF. CDR3 DNA sequence: TGTGCCAGCAGTGAAACCTCTGGGGCCAACGTCCTGACTTTC.

This clone showed up just once. This chain connects TRBV29-1 to TRBJ2-1; D uncertain. Germline V lookup: CDR1 SQVTM, CDR2 ANQGSEA. The CDR3 sequence is 14 residues long. The V and J ends lost 3 bases and 2 bases respectively, with 11 bases between them. In DNA form, the CDR3 reads TGCAGCGTTGATTTGGGGTACGCCTACAATGAGCAGTTCTTC. It specifies CSVDLGYAYNEQFF.

The J gene is TRBJ2-2, the V gene TRBV6-5; D unclear. CDR3 size: 12 residues. V was trimmed by 6 bases and J by 6 bases, leaving 8 bases between them. Germline V gene sequence: CDR1 MNHEY, CDR2 SVGAGI. The DNA of the CDR3 is TGTGCCAGCAGCCCCTCCTCCGGGGAGCTGTTTTTT. Protein: CASSPSSGELFF.

This rearrangement joins TRBV6-5 to TRBJ2-1, with D hard to call. Trimming removed 6 bases from V and 10 bases from J, with 13 bases in between. CDR3 size: 12 residues. CDR1 and CDR2 (germline): MNHEY, SVGAGI. The CDR3 is CASRDPVGEQFF. Here the CDR3 DNA reads TGTGCCAGCAGGGACCCCGTGGGGGAGCAGTTCTTC.

The V and J genes are TRBV11-3 and TRBJ1-2; D not resolved. The CDR3 has 14 residues. Germline V gene sequence: CDR1 SGHNT, CDR2 YENEEA. V gave up 0 bases and J gave up 4 bases, with 9 bases separating them. The CDR3 is CASSLDRNSYGYTF. In nucleotides, the CDR3 is TGTGCCAGCAGCTTAGATCGAAACAGCTATGGCTACACCTTC.

The chain links TRBV6-6 to TRBJ1-1, with TRBD1 identical over 9 bases. The ends lost 6 bases at V and 6 bases at J; junction bases unmatched: 8. This CDR3 comprises 14 residues. CDR1 is MNHNY, CDR2 SVGAGI, per germline (reference sequence). The CDR3 coding sequence is TGTGCCAGCAGGGGGACAGGGTTGTGGGCTGAAGCTTTCTTT. Translated, it gives CASRGTGLWAEAFF.

CDR3 in DNA: TGCGCCAGCACCCTCGGGGGGGCGCAGGACTATGGCTACACCTTC. This gives the protein CASTLGGAQDYGYTF. The chain combines TRBV5-1 with TRBJ1-2, with a tentative D call TRBD1 (6 bases). Germline values: CDR1 SGHRS, CDR2 YFSETQ. The V and J ends lost 6 bases and 3 bases respectively, with 18 bases between them. The CDR3 has 15 amino acids.

The chain recombines TRBV11-1 with TRBJ1-3; D is unclear. The V gene's germline CDR1 is SGHAT and CDR2 FQDESV (reference sequence). This CDR3 has 17 amino acids. V lost 5 bases and J lost 1, with 18 bases in between. The DNA for the CDR3 is TGTGCCAGCAGCCATAGGAGGACCGCTCGATCTGGAAACACCATATATTTT. Its translation: CASSHRRTARSGNTIYF.

This clone appeared a single time. V gene TRBV19 combines with J gene TRBJ2-3; 7 bases line up with TRBD2. The CDR3 spans 14 residues. Germline CDR1 is LNHDA and CDR2 is SQIVND (reference sequence). V shed 9 bases and J 6 bases; nucleotides not matched to a gene: 12. CDR3 sequence (DNA): TGTGCCAGCCGCTCGAGCGGGGTTTGGGATACGCAGTATTTT. It yields the protein CASRSSGVWDTQYF.

This clone turned up a few times. The V and J genes are TRBV18 and TRBJ2-7; 7 nucleotides match TRBD1. Germline lookup yields CDR1 KGHSH and CDR2 LQKENI. The V gene end was trimmed by 3 bases and the J gene end by 2 bases; junction bases not matched to a gene: 4. This CDR3 comprises 14 residues. In DNA form, the CDR3 reads TGTGCCAGCTCACCTCGACAGGGACCCTACGAGCAGTACTTC. Translation gives CASSPRQGPYEQYF.

The genes are TRBV7-2 and TRBJ2-6, with D perhaps TRBD1 (5 bases). This CDR3 contains 16 residues. With 5 bases removed from V and 0 bases from J, the gap between germline ends came to 11 bases. Per the germline V gene, CDR1 is SGHTA and CDR2 is FQGNSA. The CDR3 sequence is CASSLGQFSGANVLTF. In nucleotides, the CDR3 is TGTGCCAGCAGCCTCGGACAATTCTCTGGGGCCAACGTCCTGACTTTC.

Only a few counts were recorded for this clone. A much more abundant neighbour one base away suggests this may be a read error. Other nucleotide sequences from this sample produce the same CDR3. This chain uses TRBV7-2 with TRBJ2-2; no clear D. The CDR3 totals 12 residues. Germline CDR1 reads SGHTA; CDR2 reads FQGNSA. The germline V and J ends were trimmed by 5 bases and 4 bases, with 5 bases remaining between them. This CDR3 reads CASSPSTGELFF. The CDR3 coding sequence is TGTGCCAGCAGCCCCTCCACCGGGGAGCTGTTTTTT.

The rearrangement joins TRBV10-1 to TRBJ2-3; TRBD2 matches 11 bases. The germline gives CDR1 WNHNN, CDR2 SYGVQD (reference sequence). V lost 6 bases and J lost 4; bases outside the gene matches: 6. The CDR3 spans 15 residues. CDR3 sequence reads: CASRSSGGPPDTQYF. CDR3 bases: TGCGCCAGCAGGTCTAGCGGGGGGCCACCAGATACGCAGTATTTT.

The rearrangement uses TRBV18 and TRBJ1-1; D is possibly TRBD1 (5 bases). The V and J ends lost 5 bases and 1 base respectively, with 20 bases between them. The CDR3 has 17 amino acids. Germline V gene lookup returns CDR1 KGHSH and CDR2 LQKENI. CDR3 nucleotides: TGTGCCAGCTCATCCCTGGGCCTGGGGGGACCGAACACTGAAGCTTTCTTT. This translates into CASSSLGLGGPNTEAFF.

The V call is TRBV5-1, the J call TRBJ1-2; D might be TRBD1 (5 bases). Germline V gene data show CDR1 as SGHRS and CDR2 as YFSETQ. V lost 1 base and J 4 bases, leaving 11 bases between the germline ends. There are 14 residues in the CDR3. CDR3: CASSLNGALYGYTF. The CDR3 nucleotides read TGCGCCAGCAGCTTGAACGGGGCCCTCTATGGCTACACCTTC.

The rearrangement uses TRBV5-6 and TRBJ2-2, with 8 bases identical to TRBD1. The germline CDR1 and CDR2 sequences are SGHDT and YYEEEE. This CDR3 contains 17 residues. V was clipped by 0 bases and J by 3 bases; unmatched bases: 7. The CDR3 is CASSLADRDRYTGELFF. CDR3 DNA: TGTGCCAGCAGCTTGGCCGACAGGGACAGGTACACCGGGGAGCTGTTTTTT.

This clone turned up a few times. The chain joins TRBV19 to TRBJ1-1, with D unclear. The CDR3 has 13 amino acids. Trimming took off 5 bases at V and 10 bases at J, with 17 bases between the two ends. The germline gives CDR1 LNHDA, CDR2 SQIVND (reference sequence). This chain's CDR3 is CASSPISSKGAFF. In nucleotides, the CDR3 is TGTGCCAGTAGTCCCATTTCGTCCAAAGGAGCTTTCTTT.

The chain couples TRBV19 to TRBJ1-2; D uncertain. This CDR3 has 13 amino acids. Germline CDR1 is LNHDA and CDR2 is SQIVND (reference sequence). With 3 bases removed from V and 4 bases from J, the gap between germline ends came to 9 bases. The CDR3 DNA reads TGTGCCAGTAGTATGGTGCAGACCTATGGCTACACCTTC. Its protein product is CASSMVQTYGYTF.

This clone was observed a handful of times. The rearrangement uses TRBV15 and TRBJ1-6; possibly TRBD1 for D (6 bases). The V and J ends lost 0 bases and 10 bases respectively, with 7 bases between them. The germline CDR1 and CDR2 sequences are LNHNV and YYDKDF (reference sequence). This CDR3 is built from 13 residues. CDR3 in DNA: TGTGCCACCAGCAGAGATGGGGGCTCACCCCTCCACTTT. Encoded protein: CATSRDGGSPLHF. The full variable domain, rest sourced from reference TRBV15 and TRBJ1-6, is DAMVIQNPRYQVTQFGKPVTLSCSQTLNHNVMYWYQQKSSQAPKLLFHYYDKDFNNEADTPDNFQSRRPNTSFCFLDIRSPGLGDTAMYLCATSRDGGSPLHFGNGTRLTVT.

The J gene is TRBJ1-2, the V gene TRBV15; no clear D. The CDR3 spans 13 residues. The germline V gene has CDR1 LNHNV and CDR2 YYDKDF (reference sequence). V dropped 2 bases and J dropped 8 bases, with 12 bases sitting between them. Here the CDR3 reads CATSRSEAGGYTF. CDR3 sequence (DNA): TGTGCCACCAGCAGATCGGAAGCTGGGGGCTACACCTTC.

The V gene is TRBV4-2, the J gene TRBJ2-2, with 8 bases fitting TRBD2. CDR1 is LGHNA, CDR2 YNFKEQ, per germline. There are 16 residues in the CDR3. The trim removed 1 base at V and 1 base at J, leaving 2 bases unmatched. For the CDR3, the DNA is TGTGCCAGCAGCCAAGTGGCGGGGGGGAACACCGGGGAGCTGTTTTTT. Amino acid sequence: CASSQVAGGNTGELFF.

Within the sample, this clone is medium-sized. The chain is built from TRBV5-1 and TRBJ1-4; 7 positions match TRBD1. The V segment lost 3 bases and the J segment 5 bases; nucleotides outside the gene matches: 7. CDR3 length: 15 amino acids. Germline V gene data show CDR1 as SGHRS and CDR2 as YFSETQ. The CDR3 DNA is TGCGCCAGCAGCTCCTCCGGGACAGTCAATGAAAAACTGTTTTTT. As protein: CASSSSGTVNEKLFF.

The count of this clone is one. The chain is built from TRBV5-1 and TRBJ2-6; D call uncertain. The CDR3 is made up of 16 amino acids. Germline-derived CDR1 and CDR2 are SGHRS and YFSETQ. The V gene lost 4 bases and the J gene lost 4 bases, with 15 bases spanning the gap. DNA for the CDR3: TGCGCCAGCAGCCCCCCGATTCTATCCGGGGCCAACGTCCTGACTTTC. It codes for CASSPPILSGANVLTF. The full variable domain, its missing parts supplied by reference TRBV5-1 and TRBJ2-6, is KAGVTQTPRYLIKTRGQQVTLSCSPISGHRSVSWYQQTPGQGLQFLFEYFSETQRNKGNFPGRFSGRQFSNSRSEMNVSTLELGDSALYLCASSPPILSGANVLTFGAGSRLTVL.

The chain carries TRBV7-9 and TRBJ2-3; either TRBD1 or TRBD2 may fit D (5 bases each). The V gene's germline CDR1 is SEHNR and CDR2 FQNEAQ (reference sequence). V was pared by 7 bases and J by 1 base, with 18 bases between. The CDR3 is made up of 16 amino acids. CDR3 sequence (DNA): TGTGCCAGCACCCTCTCTGGGACCCTACGCACAGATACGCAGTATTTT. Its translation is CASTLSGTLRTDTQYF.

A few counts support this clone. The J gene is TRBJ2-2, the V gene TRBV4-2; no firm D call. The CDR3 runs to 13 residues. Looked up from germline, CDR1 is LGHNA and CDR2 is YNFKEQ. Trimming pared 4 bases from V and 5 bases from J, leaving 8 bases between. CDR3 sequence reads: CASSLGRTGELFF. CDR3 nucleotide sequence: TGTGCCAGCAGCCTGGGTCGGACCGGGGAGCTGTTTTTT.

This rearrangement joins TRBV27 to TRBJ1-1; no clear D gene. The CDR3 is 15 amino acids. Per germline, CDR1 MNHEY and CDR2 SMNVEV (reference sequence). V was clipped by 5 bases and J by 3 bases, with 16 bases between them. The CDR3 DNA reads TGTGCCAGCAGTAGAATTGGACTCTCGGACACTGAAGCTTTCTTT. Amino acid sequence: CASSRIGLSDTEAFF.

The J gene is TRBJ1-2, the V gene TRBV7-9, with no clear D. Trimming shortened V by 0 bases and J by 5 bases, and 10 bases separated the two germline ends. Germline V CDR1 and CDR2: SEHNR, FQNEAQ (reference sequence). The CDR3 contains 14 residues. The CDR3 sequence is CASSLATYGYGYTF. CDR3 bases: TGTGCCAGCAGCTTAGCCACGTACGGGTATGGCTACACCTTC.